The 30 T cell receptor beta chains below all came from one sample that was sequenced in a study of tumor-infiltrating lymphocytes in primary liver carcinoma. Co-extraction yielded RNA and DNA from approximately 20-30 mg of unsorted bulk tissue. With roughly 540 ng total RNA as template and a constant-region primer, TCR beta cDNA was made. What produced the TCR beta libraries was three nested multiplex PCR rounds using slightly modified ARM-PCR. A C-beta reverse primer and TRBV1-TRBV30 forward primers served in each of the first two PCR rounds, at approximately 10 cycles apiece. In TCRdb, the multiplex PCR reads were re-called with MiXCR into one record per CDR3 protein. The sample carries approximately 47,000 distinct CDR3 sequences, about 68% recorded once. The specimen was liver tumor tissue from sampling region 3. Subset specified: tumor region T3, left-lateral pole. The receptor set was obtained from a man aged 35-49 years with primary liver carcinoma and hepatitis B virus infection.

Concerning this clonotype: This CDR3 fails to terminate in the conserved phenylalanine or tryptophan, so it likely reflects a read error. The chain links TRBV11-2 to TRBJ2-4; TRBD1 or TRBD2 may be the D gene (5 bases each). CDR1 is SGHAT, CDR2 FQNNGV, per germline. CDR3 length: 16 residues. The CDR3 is CTSSLDSGLAKNIQYC. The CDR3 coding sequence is TGTACAAGCAGCTTAGATTCGGGGCTAGCCAAAAACATTCAGTACTGC.

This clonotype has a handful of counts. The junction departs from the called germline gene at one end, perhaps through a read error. The CDR3 coding sequence is TGCAGCGTAACCGGGGCGATGGCAGGGGCCAACGCCCTGACTTTT. Residues: CSVTGAMAGANALTF. The chain joins TRBV29-1 to TRBJ2-6; a weak D match, TRBD1 (6 bases). The CDR3 sequence is 15 residues long. Germline assignment: CDR1 SQVTM and CDR2 ANQGSEA.

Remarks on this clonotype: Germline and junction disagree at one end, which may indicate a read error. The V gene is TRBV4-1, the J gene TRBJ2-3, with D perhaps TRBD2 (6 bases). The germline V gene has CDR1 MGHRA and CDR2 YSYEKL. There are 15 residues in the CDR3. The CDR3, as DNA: TGCGCCAGCAGCCAAGAGCCTAGCGACACGGATACGCAGTGTTTT. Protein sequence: CASSQEPSDTDTQCF.

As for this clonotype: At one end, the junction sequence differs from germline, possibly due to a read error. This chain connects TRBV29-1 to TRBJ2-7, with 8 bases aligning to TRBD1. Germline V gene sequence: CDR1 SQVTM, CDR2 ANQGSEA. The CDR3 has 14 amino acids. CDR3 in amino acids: CSVAGTGSSYKQYF. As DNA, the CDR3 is TGCAGCGTAGCCGGGACAGGAAGCTCCTACAAGCAGTACTTC.

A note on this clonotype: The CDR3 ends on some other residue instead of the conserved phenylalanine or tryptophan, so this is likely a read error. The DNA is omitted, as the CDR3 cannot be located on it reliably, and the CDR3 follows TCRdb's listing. The CDR3 loop is CASSLVLLSYVHYL. This sequence joins TRBV11-2 and TRBJ2-7. The CDR3 has 14 residues if both end residues are counted. Germline V gene data show CDR1 as SGHAT and CDR2 as FQNNGV.

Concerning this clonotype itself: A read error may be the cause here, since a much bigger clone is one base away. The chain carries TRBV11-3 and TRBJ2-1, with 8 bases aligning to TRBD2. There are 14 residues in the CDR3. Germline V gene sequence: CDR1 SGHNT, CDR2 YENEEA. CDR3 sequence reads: CASGFSGTSTEQFF. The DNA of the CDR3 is TGTGCCAGCGGCTTTTCCGGGACTAGTACTGAGCAGTTCTTC.

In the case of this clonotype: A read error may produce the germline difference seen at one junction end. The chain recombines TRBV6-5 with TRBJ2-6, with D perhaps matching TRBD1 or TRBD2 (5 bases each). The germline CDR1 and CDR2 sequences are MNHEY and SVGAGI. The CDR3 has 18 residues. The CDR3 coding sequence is TGTGCCAGCAGTCTTTGGACGGGGATGGAAGCTGGGGCCAACGTCCCGACTTTC. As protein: CASSLWTGMEAGANVPTF.

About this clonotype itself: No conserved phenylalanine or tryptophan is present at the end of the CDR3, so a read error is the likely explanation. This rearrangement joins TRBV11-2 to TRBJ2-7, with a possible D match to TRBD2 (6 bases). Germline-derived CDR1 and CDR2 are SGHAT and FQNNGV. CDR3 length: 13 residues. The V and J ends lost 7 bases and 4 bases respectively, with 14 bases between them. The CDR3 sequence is CASNREDLYEQYS. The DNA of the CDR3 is TGTGCCAGCAATAGGGAGGACCTTTACGAGCAGTACTCC.

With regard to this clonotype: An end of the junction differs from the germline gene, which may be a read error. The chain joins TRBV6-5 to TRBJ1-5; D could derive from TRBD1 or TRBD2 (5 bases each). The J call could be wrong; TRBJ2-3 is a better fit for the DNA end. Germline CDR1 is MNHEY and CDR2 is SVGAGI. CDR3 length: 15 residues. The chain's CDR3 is CAGSTSKGSNQPQYF. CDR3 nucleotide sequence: TGTGCCGGCAGTACGTCAAAGGGGAGCAATCAGCCCCAGTATTTT.

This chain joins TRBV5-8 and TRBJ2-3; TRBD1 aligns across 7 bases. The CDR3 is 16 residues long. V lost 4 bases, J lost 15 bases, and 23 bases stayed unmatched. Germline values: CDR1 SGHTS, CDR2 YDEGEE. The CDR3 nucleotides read TGTGCCAGCAGCCCTGGGACAGTAACATACACAGATATGCAATATTTT. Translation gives CASSPGTVTYTDMQYF.

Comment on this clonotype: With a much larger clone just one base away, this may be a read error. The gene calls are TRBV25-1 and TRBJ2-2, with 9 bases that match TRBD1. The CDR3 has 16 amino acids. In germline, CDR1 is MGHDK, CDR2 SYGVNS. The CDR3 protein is CVSSEWTGELTGELFF. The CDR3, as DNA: TGTGTCAGCAGTGAATGGACAGGGGAGCTCACCGGGGAGCTGTTTTTT. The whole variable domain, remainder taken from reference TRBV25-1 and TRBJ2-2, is EADIYQTPRYLVIGTGKKITLECSQTMGHDKMYWYQQDPGMELHLIHYSYGVNSTEKGDLSSESTVSRIRTEHFPLTLESARPSHTSQYLCVSSEWTGELTGELFFGEGSRLTVL.

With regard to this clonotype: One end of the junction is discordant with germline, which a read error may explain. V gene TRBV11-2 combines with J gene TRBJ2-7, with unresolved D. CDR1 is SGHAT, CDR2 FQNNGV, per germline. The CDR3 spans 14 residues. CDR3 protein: CASSLAGTAYDQYF. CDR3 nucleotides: TGTGCCAGCAGCTTAGCTGGCACTGCCTACGATCAGTACTTC.

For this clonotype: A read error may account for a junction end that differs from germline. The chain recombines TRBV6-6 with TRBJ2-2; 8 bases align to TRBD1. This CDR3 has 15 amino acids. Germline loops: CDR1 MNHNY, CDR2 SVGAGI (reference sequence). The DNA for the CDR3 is TGTGCCAGCAGTTCCATGGGGCAGGGGGCCGGGGAGCTGATTTTT. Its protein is CASSSMGQGAGELIF.

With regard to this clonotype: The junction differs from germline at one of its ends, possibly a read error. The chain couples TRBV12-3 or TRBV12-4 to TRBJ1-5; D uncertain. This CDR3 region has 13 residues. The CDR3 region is CAGSAGGKQPQHF. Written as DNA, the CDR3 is TGTGCCGGCAGCGCAGGTGGCAAGCAGCCCCAGCATTTT.

As DNA, the CDR3 is TGTGCCAGCAGCTTAGCGCCGGGGACTAGCGGTAGTAACTCCTACAATGAGCAGTTCTTC. Translating gives CASSLAPGTSGSNSYNEQFF. The chain recombines TRBV7-9 with TRBJ2-1; 11 bases map to TRBD2. From germline, CDR1 is SEHNR and CDR2 FQNEAQ (reference sequence). The CDR3 totals 20 residues. Germline trimming cut 0 bases from V and 0 bases from J; bases unmatched to any gene: 10.

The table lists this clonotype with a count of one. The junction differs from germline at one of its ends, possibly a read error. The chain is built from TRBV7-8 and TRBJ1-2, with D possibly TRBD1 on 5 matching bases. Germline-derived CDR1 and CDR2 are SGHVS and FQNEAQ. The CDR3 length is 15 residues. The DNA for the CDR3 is TGTGCCAGCAGCTCACGGGGCAGGGAGAACTATGTCTACACCTTC. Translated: CASSSRGRENYVYTF.

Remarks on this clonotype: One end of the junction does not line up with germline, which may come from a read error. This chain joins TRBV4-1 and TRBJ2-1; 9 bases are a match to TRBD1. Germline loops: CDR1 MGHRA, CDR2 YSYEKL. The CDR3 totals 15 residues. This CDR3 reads CASSQDRGYSSEHFF. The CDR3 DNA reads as TGCGCCAGCAGCCAGGACAGGGGCTACTCGTCTGAGCACTTCTTC.

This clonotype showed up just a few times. CDR3 region: CASSVLSGMNTEAFF. CDR3 DNA sequence: TGTGCCAGCAGCGTGCTCTCGGGAATGAACACTGAAGCTTTCTTT. This chain links TRBV9 with TRBJ1-1; D not certain. The germline V and J ends were trimmed by 2 bases and 0 bases, with 11 bases remaining between them. CDR1 is SGDLS, CDR2 YYNGEE, per germline. This CDR3 is built from 15 residues. Supplemented by reference TRBV9 and TRBJ1-1, the full variable domain reads DSGVTQTPKHLITATGQRVTLRCSPRSGDLSVYWYQQSLDQGLQFLIQYYNGEERAKGNILERFSAQQFPDLHSELNLSSLELGDSALYFCASSVLSGMNTEAFFGQGTRLTVV.

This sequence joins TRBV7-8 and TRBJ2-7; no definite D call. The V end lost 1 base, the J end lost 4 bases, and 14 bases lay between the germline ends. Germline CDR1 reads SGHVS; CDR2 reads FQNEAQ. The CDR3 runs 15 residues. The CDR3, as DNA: TGTGCCAGCAGCTTAGTAGGGCTGGATCAATACGAGCAGTACTTC. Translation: CASSLVGLDQYEQYF.

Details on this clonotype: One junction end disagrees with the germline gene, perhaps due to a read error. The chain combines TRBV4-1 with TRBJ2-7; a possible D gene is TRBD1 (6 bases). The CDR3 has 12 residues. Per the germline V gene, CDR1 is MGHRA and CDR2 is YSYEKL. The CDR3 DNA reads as TGCGCCAGGAGAGGGACACCCTACAAGCAGTACTTC. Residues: CARRGTPYKQYF.

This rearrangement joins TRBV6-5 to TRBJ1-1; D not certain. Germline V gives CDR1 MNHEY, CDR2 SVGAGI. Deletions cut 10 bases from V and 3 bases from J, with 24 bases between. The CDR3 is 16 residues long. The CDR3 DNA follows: TGTGCCACCGGGAGAAGGCGTTTAAGGTGTGACACTGAAGCTTTCTTT. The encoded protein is CATGRRRLRCDTEAFF.

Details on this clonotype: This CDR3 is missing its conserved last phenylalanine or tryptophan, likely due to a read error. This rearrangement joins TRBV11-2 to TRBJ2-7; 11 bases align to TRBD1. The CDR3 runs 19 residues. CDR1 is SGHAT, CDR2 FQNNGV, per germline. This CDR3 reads CASTSDRGRTNGRFYEQYL. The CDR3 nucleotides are TGCGCGAGCACCTCGGACAGGGGGCGGACTAACGGGAGGTTCTACGAGCAGTACCTC.

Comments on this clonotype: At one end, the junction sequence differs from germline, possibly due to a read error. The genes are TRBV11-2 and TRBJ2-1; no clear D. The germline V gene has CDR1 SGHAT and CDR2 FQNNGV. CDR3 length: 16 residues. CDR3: CANSLGIGLAMGEQFF. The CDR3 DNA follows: TGTGCCAACAGCTTGGGTATCGGATTAGCCATGGGTGAGCAGTTCTTC.

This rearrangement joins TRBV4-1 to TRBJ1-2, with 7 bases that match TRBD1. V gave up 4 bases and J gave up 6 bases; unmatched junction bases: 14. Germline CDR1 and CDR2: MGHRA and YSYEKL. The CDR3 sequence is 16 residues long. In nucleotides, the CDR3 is TGCGCCAGCAGCCCGCCTCCGGGACAGAGTCGAAATGGCTACACCTTC. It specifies CASSPPPGQSRNGYTF.

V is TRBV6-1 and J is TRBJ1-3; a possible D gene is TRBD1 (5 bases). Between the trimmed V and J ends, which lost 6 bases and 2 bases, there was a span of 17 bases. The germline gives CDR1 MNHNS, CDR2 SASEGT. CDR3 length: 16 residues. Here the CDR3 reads CASSQRVTDTGNTIYF. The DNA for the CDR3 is TGTGCCAGCAGCCAAAGAGTGACAGACACTGGAAACACCATATATTTT.

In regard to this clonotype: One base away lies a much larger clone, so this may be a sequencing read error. CDR3 nucleotides: TGTGCCGTGGGAGCTAGCGGGTACAATCAGCAGTTCTTC. Its protein product is CAVGASGYNQQFF. The V and J genes are TRBV19 and TRBJ2-1, with 8 bases fitting TRBD2. The CDR3 sequence is 13 residues long. CDR1 LNHDA and CDR2 SQIVND come from the germline V gene (reference sequence).

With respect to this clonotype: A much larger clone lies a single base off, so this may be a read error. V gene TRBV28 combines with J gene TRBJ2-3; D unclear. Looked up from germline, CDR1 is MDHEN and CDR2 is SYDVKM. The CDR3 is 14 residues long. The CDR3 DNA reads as TGTGCCACCAGTTTCGTGAGCGGCACAGATACGCAGTATTTT. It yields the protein CATSFVSGTDTQYF. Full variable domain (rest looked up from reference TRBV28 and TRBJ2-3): DVKVTQSSRYLVKRTGEKVFLECVQDMDHENMFWYRQDPGLGLRLIYFSYDVKMKEKGDIPEGYSVSREKKERFSLILESASTNQTSMYLCATSFVSGTDTQYFGPGTRLTVL.

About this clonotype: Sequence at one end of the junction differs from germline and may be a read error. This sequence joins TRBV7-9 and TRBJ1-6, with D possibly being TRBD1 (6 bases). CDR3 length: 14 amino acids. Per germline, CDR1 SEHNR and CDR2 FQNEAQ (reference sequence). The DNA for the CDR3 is TGTACCAGCAGCTTAAGCAGGGGATATTCACCCCTACACTTT. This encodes CTSSLSRGYSPLHF. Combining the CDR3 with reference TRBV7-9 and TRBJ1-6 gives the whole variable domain DTGVSQNPRHKITKRGQNVTFRCDPISEHNRLYWYRQTLGQGPEFLTYFQNEAQLEKSRLLSDRFSAERPKGSFSTLEIQRTEQGDSAMYLCTSSLSRGYSPLHFGNGTRLTVT.

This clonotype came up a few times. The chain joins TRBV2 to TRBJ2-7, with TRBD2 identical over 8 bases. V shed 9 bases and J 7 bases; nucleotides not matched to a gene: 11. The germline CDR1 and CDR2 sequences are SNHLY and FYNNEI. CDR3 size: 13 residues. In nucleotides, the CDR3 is TGTGCCAGGAGACTAGCGTTCTCCCGGGAGCAGTACTTC. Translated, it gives CARRLAFSREQYF.

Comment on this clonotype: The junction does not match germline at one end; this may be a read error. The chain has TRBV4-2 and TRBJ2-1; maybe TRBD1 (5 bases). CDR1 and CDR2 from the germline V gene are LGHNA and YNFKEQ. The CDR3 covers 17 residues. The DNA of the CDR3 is TGTGCCAGCAGCCCTCGTTTTGACAGCACAGGCTACAATGAGCAGTTGTTC. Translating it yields CASSPRFDSTGYNEQLF.